The 5 T cell receptor beta chains reported below all come from one sample, sequenced in a study of tumour-infiltrating T cells in Burkitt lymphoma. TCRdb's table, derived via immunoSEQ multiplex PCR, lists solely in-frame clones and lacks some. The sample lists around 6,700 clones, roughly 17% occurring once. The sequenced sample was tumor tissue. The receptors here all came from a human donor with diffuse large B-cell lymphoma.

The chain joins TRBV11-1 to TRBJ2-1; D possibly corresponds to TRBD2 (5 bases). V was trimmed by 6 bases and J by 0 bases, leaving 12 bases between them. CDR1 and CDR2 from the germline V gene are SGHAT and FQDESV (reference sequence). The CDR3 consists of 15 residues. The CDR3 sequence is CASSYSEGSYNEQFF. The CDR3 coding sequence is TGTGCCAGCAGTTACAGCGAGGGCTCCTACAATGAGCAGTTCTTC.

The V call is TRBV2, the J call TRBJ1-2; D not resolved. Germline V lookup: CDR1 SNHLY, CDR2 FYNNEI. The CDR3 totals 9 residues. The CDR3 protein is CVVNHGYTF. The CDR3, as DNA: TGTGTAGTCAATCATGGCTACACCTTC.

The chain recombines TRBV27 with TRBJ2-3; 11 bases line up with TRBD2. The CDR3 consists of 16 residues. Germline V gene sequence: CDR1 MNHEY, CDR2 SMNVEV (reference sequence). The junction had 10 bases not matched to a gene; V was cut back by 7 bases and J by 4 bases. The CDR3 region has the DNA TGTGCCAGCACCGTAATAGCGGGAGGGCCCCCAGATACGCAGTATTTT. It specifies CASTVIAGGPPDTQYF.

This clone was seen a few times. The V gene is TRBV11-2, the J gene TRBJ1-4, with D unclear. From germline, CDR1 is SGHAT and CDR2 FQNNGV. The CDR3 sequence is 16 residues long. Trimming removed 2 bases at V and 0 bases at J, with 10 bases between. Here the CDR3 reads CASSLSIGATNEKLFF. DNA for the CDR3: TGTGCCAGCAGCTTAAGTATCGGCGCAACTAATGAAAAACTGTTTTTT.

The rearrangement joins TRBV7-9 to TRBJ2-7, with 14 bases fitting TRBD2. V shed 3 bases and J 2 bases; nucleotides not matched to a gene: 3. CDR1 and CDR2 (germline): SEHNR, FQNEAQ (reference sequence). The CDR3 spans 16 residues. Here the CDR3 reads CASSLGLAGAAYEQYF. CDR3 nucleotides: TGTGCCAGCAGCTTGGGACTAGCGGGAGCCGCCTACGAGCAGTACTTC.